Listed here is a single T cell receptor (beta chain). Its target is unknown. This entry belongs to a study of OX40 agonist ivuxolimab in advanced cancers. Study details: Ivuxolimab, which is an agonistic anti-OX40 (CD134) antibody, was administered to the patients. Partial responses were achieved by three patients, one with hepatocellular carcinoma and two with cutaneous melanoma.

The study, taken as a whole, reports: Also present in some nonresponders was a low level of normalized T-cell clonal expansion. At 0.1 to 3.0 mg/kg and by week 6, CD4+ and CD8+ T cells in the blood had expanded clonally.

The protocol was immunoSEQ multiplex PCR, while the TCRdb copy is restricted to in-frame clones and leaves out a portion. Of about 26,000 clones listed, approximately 80% were seen once; the top ten hold approximately 15%. The CDR3 contains 14 residues. Losses at the gene ends were 5 bases for V and 2 bases for J; bases not matched to a gene: 2. Germline V gene lookup returns CDR1 KGHSH and CDR2 LQKENI. The chain couples TRBV18 to TRBJ1-3, with TRBD1 matching over 8 bases. Sequenced here: CD4+ or CD8+ T cells sorted from blood, sampled in a trial of the OX40 agonist ivuxolimab. This clonotype was obtained from an adult with an advanced solid tumor such as melanoma, head and neck, liver or kidney cancer. The CDR3 DNA reads TGTGCCAGCTCATCGACAGGGGCTGGAAACACCATATATTTT. Translating gives CASSSTGAGNTIYF.